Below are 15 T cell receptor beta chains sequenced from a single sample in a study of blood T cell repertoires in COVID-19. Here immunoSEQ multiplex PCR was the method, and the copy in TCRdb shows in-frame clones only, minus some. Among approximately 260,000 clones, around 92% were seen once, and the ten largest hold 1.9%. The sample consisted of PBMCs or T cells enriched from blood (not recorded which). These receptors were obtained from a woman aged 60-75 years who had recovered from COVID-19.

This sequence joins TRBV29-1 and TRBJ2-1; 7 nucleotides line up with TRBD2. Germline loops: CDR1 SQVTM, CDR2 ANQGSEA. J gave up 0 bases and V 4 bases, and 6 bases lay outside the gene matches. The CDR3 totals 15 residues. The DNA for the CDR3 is TGCAGCGTTGTCCGGCGGGGGAACTCCTACAATGAGCAGTTCTTC. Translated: CSVVRRGNSYNEQFF.

The CDR3 coding sequence is TGTGCCAGCAGCCGCGACACAGGGGGTCCCTACAATGAGCAGTTCTTC. Residues: CASSRDTGGPYNEQFF. The chain carries TRBV7-3 and TRBJ2-1; 8 bases align to TRBD1. V shed 5 bases, J shed 2 bases, and the junction held 8 bases outside the gene matches. The CDR3 runs to 16 residues. The germline gives CDR1 SGHTA, CDR2 FQGTGA.

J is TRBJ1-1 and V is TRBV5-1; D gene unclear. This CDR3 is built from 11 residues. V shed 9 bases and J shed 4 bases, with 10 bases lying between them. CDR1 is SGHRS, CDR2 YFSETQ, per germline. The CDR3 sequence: CATRIGTEAFF. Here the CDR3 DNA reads TGCGCCACCAGAATCGGCACTGAAGCTTTCTTT. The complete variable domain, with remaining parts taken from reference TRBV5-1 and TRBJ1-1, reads KAGVTQTPRYLIKTRGQQVTLSCSPISGHRSVSWYQQTPGQGLQFLFEYFSETQRNKGNFPGRFSGRQFSNSRSEMNVSTLELGDSALYLCATRIGTEAFFGQGTRLTVV.

CDR3 protein: CASSPGQGFTGELFF. As DNA, the CDR3 is TGTGCCAGCAGTCCGGGACAGGGGTTCACCGGGGAGCTGTTTTTT. The rearrangement uses TRBV5-6 and TRBJ2-2; TRBD1 matches 10 bases. The length of the CDR3 is 15 residues. V shed 5 bases, J shed 4 bases, and the junction held 5 bases outside the gene matches. CDR1 is SGHDT and CDR2 is YYEEEE in the germline V gene.

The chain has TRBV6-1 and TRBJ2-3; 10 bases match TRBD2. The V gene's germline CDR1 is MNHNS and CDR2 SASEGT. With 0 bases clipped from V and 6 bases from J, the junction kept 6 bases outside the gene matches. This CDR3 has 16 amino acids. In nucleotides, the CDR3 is TGTGCCAGCAGTGAAGCCCCGACTAGCGGGTTGGATACGCAGTATTTT. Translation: CASSEAPTSGLDTQYF.

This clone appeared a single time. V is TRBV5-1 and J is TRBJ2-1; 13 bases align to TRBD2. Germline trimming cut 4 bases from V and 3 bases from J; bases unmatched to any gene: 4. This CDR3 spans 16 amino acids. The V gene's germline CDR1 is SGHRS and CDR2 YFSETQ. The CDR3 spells CASSHGLAGVYNEQFF. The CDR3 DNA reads TGCGCCAGCAGCCACGGACTAGCGGGGGTCTACAATGAGCAGTTCTTC.

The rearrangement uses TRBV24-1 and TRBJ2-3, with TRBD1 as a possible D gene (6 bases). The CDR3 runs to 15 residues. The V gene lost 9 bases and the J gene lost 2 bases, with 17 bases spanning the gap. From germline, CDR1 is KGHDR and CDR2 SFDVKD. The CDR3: CATGQGTGTTDTQYF. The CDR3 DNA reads TGTGCCACCGGCCAGGGGACCGGGACCACAGATACGCAGTATTTT.

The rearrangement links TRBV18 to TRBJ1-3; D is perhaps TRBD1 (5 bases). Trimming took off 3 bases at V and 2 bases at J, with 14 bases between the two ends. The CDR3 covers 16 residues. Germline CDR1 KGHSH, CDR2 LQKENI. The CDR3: CASSPANGGAGNTIYF. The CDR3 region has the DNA TGTGCCAGCTCACCCGCCAACGGGGGTGCTGGAAACACCATATATTTT.

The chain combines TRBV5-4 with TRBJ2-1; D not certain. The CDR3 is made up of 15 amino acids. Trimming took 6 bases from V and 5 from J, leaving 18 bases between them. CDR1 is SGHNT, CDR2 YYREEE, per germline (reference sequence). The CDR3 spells CASKRQLGLHNEQFF. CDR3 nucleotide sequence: TGTGCCAGCAAGCGCCAATTGGGTCTTCACAATGAGCAGTTCTTC.

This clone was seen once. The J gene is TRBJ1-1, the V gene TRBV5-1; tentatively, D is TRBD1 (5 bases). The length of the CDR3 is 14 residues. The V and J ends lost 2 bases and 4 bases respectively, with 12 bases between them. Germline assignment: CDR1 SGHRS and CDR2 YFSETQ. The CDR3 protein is CASSFKGGATEAFF. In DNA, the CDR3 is TGCGCCAGCAGCTTTAAGGGTGGGGCCACTGAAGCTTTCTTT.

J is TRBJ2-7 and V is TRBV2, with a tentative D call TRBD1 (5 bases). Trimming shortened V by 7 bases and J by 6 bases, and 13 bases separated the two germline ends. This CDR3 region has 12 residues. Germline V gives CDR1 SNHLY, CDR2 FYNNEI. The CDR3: CASNGQSGEQYF. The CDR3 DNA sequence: TGTGCCAGCAATGGACAATCCGGCGAGCAGTACTTC. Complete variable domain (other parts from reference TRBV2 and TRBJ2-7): EPEVTQTPSHQVTQMGQEVILRCVPISNHLYFYWYRQILGQKVEFLVSFYNNEISEKSEIFDDQFSVERPDGSNFTLKIRSTKLEDSAMYFCASNGQSGEQYFGPGTRLTVT.

The CDR3 coding sequence is TGTGCCAGCACCCGCGGAGAGGGAAGGGGGGAAAAACTGTTTTTT. Translated: CASTRGEGRGEKLFF. This rearrangement joins TRBV28 to TRBJ1-4, with D possibly matching TRBD1 (6 bases). CDR1 is MDHEN and CDR2 is SYDVKM in the germline V gene. The V and J ends lost 7 bases and 8 bases respectively, with 20 bases between them. This CDR3 spans 15 amino acids. Using reference TRBV28 and TRBJ1-4 for the parts outside the CDR3, the full variable domain is DVKVTQSSRYLVKRTGEKVFLECVQDMDHENMFWYRQDPGLGLRLIYFSYDVKMKEKGDIPEGYSVSREKKERFSLILESASTNQTSMYLCASTRGEGRGEKLFFGSGTQLSVL.

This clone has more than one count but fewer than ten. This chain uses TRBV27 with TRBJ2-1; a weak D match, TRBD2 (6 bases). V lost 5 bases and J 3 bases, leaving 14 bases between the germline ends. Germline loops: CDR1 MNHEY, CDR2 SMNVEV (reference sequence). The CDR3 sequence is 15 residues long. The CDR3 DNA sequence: TGTGCCAGCAGTCTCGGGACTCCAGGCTACAATGAGCAGTTCTTC. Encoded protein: CASSLGTPGYNEQFF.

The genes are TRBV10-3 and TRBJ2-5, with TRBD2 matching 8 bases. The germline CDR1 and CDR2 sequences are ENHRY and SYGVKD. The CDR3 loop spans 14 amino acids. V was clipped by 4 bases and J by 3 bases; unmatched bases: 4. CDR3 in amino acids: CAISVTGGEETQYF. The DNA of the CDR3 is TGTGCCATCAGTGTGACGGGGGGGGAAGAGACCCAGTACTTC.

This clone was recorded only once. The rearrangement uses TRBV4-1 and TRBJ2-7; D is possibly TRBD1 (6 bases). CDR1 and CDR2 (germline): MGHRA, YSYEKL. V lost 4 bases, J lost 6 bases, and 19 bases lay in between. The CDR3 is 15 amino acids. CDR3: CASSRTRGQTGEQYF. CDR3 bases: TGCGCCAGCAGCCGGACTCGCGGACAGACCGGCGAGCAGTACTTC.